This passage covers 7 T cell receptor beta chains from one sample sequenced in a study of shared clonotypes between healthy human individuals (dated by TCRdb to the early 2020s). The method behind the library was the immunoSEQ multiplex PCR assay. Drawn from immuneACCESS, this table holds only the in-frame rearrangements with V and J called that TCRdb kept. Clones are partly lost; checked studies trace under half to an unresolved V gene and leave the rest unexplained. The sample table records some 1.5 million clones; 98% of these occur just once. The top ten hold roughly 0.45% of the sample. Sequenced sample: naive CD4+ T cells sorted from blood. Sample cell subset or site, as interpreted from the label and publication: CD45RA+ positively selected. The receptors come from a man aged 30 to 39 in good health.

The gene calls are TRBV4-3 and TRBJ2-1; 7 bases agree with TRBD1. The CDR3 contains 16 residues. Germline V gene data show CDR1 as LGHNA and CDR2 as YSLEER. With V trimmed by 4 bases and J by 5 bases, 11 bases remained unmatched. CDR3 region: CASSRLTGDGNNEQFF. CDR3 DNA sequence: TGCGCCAGCAGCCGCCTTACAGGGGATGGGAACAATGAGCAGTTCTTC.

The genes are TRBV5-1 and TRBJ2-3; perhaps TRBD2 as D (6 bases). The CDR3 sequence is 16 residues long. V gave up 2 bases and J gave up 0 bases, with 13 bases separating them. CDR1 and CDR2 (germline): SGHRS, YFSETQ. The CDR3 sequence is CASSLPSGPSTDTQYF. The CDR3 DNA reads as TGCGCCAGCAGCTTACCCAGCGGGCCTAGCACAGATACGCAGTATTTT. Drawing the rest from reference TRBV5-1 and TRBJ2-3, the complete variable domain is KAGVTQTPRYLIKTRGQQVTLSCSPISGHRSVSWYQQTPGQGLQFLFEYFSETQRNKGNFPGRFSGRQFSNSRSEMNVSTLELGDSALYLCASSLPSGPSTDTQYFGPGTRLTVL.

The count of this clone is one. CDR3 coding DNA: TGCGCCAGCAGCGGAGGACAGGGGGCCGGCACTGAAGCTTTCTTT. This sequence encodes CASSGGQGAGTEAFF. This sequence joins TRBV5-1 and TRBJ1-1; 11 nucleotides line up with TRBD1. V lost 4 bases, J lost 4 bases, and 6 bases stayed unmatched. This CDR3 comprises 15 residues. Germline assignment: CDR1 SGHRS and CDR2 YFSETQ.

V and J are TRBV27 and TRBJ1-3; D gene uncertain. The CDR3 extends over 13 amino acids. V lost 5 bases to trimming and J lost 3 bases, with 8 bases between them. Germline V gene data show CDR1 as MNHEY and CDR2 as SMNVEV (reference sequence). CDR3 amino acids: CASSRLDGNTIYF. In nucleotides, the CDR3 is TGTGCCAGCAGTAGACTCGATGGAAACACCATATATTTT.

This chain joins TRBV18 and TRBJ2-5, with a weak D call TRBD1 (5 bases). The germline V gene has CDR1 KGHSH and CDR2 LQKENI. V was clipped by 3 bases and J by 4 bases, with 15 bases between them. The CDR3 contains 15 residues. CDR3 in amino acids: CASSPQDSGRETQYF. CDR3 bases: TGTGCCAGCTCACCGCAAGACAGTGGGCGAGAGACCCAGTACTTC.

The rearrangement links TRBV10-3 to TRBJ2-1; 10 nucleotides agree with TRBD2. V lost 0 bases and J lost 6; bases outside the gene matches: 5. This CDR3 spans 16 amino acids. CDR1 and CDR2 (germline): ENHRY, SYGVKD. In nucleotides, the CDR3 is TGTGCCATCAGTGAGTCAAGCGGGAGGGCCGGCAATGAGCAGTTCTTC. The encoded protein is CAISESSGRAGNEQFF.

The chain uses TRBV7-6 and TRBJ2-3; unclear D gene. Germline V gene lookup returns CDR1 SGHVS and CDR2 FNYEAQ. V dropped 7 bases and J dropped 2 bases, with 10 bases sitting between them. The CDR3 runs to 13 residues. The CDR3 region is CASTLRFTDTQYF. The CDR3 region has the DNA TGTGCCAGCACATTGCGGTTCACAGATACGCAGTATTTT.